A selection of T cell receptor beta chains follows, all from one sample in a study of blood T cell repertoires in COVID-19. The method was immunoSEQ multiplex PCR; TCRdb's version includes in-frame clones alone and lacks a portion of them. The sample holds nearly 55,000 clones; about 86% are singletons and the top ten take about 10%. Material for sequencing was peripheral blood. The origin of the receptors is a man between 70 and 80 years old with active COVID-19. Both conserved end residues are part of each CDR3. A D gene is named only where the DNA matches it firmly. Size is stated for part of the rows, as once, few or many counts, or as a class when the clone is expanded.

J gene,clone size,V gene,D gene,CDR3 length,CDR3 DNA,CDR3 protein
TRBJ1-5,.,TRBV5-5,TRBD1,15,TGTGCCAGCAGTTGGGGGCAGGGGGGCGGTCAGCCCCAGCATTTT,CASSWGQGGGQPQHF
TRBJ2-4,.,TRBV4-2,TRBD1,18,TGTGCCAGCAGCCGAGGCAGCCGGGACAGGTTAGCCAAAAACATTCAGTACTTC,CASSRGSRDRLAKNIQYF
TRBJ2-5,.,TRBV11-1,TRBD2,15,TGTGCCAGCAGCTCCCTAGCGGGGGGGCAAGAGACCCAGTACTTC,CASSSLAGGQETQYF
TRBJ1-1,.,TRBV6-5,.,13,TGTGCCAGCACGGGACTTCTGAACACTGAAGCTTTCTTT,CASTGLLNTEAFF
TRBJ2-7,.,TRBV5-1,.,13,TGCGCCAGCATGGGCGGGACGTCGGGCGAGCAGTACTTC,CASMGGTSGEQYF
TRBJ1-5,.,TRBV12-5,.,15,TGTGCTAGTGGTTCCCTGGGCTCCCCAAATCAGCCCCAGCATTTT,CASGSLGSPNQPQHF
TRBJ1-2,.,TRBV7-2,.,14,TGTGCCAGCAGCTTACCCAGGGTCAACTATGGCTACACCTTC,CASSLPRVNYGYTF
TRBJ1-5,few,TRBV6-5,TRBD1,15,TGTGCCAGCACTCGTGGACAGGGGACGGTTCAGCCCCAGCATTTT,CASTRGQGTVQPQHF
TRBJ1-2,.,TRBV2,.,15,TGTGCCAGCAGTGATTCGGGGGAAGCGGTGTATGGCTACACCTTC,CASSDSGEAVYGYTF
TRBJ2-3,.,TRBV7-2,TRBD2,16,TGTGCCAGCAGCCCCTGGACTAGCTTGTCGTCAGATACGCAGTATTTT,CASSPWTSLSSDTQYF
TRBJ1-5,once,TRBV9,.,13,TGTGCCAGCAGCGTAGAAGAGGGTCAGCCCCAGCATTTT,CASSVEEGQPQHF
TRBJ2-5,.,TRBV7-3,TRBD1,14,TGTGCCAGCAGCCCGGGACAGGGGCAAGAGACCCAGTACTTC,CASSPGQGQETQYF
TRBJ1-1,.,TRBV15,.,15,TGCGCCACCAGCAGAGATGGGGGGGGGCTAGGTGAAGCTTTCTTT,CATSRDGGGLGEAFF
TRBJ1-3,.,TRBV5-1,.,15,TGCGCCAGCAGCTTGGCCGGAGCCTCTGGAAACACCATATATTTT,CASSLAGASGNTIYF
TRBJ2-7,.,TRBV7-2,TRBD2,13,TGTGCCAGCAGCTACGGCGGGAGGGACGAGCAGTACTTC,CASSYGGRDEQYF
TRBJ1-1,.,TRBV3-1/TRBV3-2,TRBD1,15,TGTGCCAGCAGCCACCACGACAGGGTTGACACTGAAGCTTTCTTT,CASSHHDRVDTEAFF
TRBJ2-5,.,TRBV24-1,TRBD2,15,TGTGCCACCAGTGATTGGACTAGCGGGCAAGAGACCCAGTACTTC,CATSDWTSGQETQYF
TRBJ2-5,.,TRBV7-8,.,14,TGTGCCAGCAGCTTATTAGGCGGCCAAGAGACCCAGTACTTC,CASSLLGGQETQYF
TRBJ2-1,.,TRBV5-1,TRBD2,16,TGCGCCAGCAGCTTGGACCCCGGGGGGGGTTACAATGAGCAGTTCTTC,CASSLDPGGGYNEQFF
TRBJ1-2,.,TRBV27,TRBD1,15,TGTGCCAGCAGTCCCCAAGGACAGGGGGGTTTTGGCTACACCTTC,CASSPQGQGGFGYTF
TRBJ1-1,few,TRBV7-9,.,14,TGTGCCAGCAGCTCAGGACAGAGAAACACTGAAGCTTTCTTT,CASSSGQRNTEAFF
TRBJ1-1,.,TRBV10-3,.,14,TGTGCCACCCGACCCCCAGCGCCCAGTACTGAAGCTTTCTTT,CATRPPAPSTEAFF
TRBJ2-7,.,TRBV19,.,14,TGTGCCAGTAGTATAGGGGCGGGGTCCTACGAGCAGTACTTC,CASSIGAGSYEQYF
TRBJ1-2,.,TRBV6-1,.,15,TGTGCCAGCAGTGAAGAGTATACGGGGAGATATGGCTACACCTTC,CASSEEYTGRYGYTF
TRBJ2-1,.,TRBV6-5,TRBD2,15,TGTGCCAGCAGTTACGAACGGGGGGGAAGCAATGAGCAGTTCTTC,CASSYERGGSNEQFF
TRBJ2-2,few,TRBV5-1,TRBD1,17,TGCGCCAGCAGCCCCACCGGGACAGGGACGAACACCGGGGAGCTGTTTTTT,CASSPTGTGTNTGELFF
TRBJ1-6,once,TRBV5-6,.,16,TGTGCCAGCAGCTTGGAAGGGGCCAGGGGATATTCACCCCTCCACTTT,CASSLEGARGYSPLHF
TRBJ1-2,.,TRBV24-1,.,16,TGTGCCACCAGTAAAAGGGGATACCAAGATAGGTATGGCTACACCTTC,CATSKRGYQDRYGYTF
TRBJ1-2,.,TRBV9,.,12,TGTGCCAGCAGCGTAGTAAGGGAGAACTACACCTTC,CASSVVRENYTF
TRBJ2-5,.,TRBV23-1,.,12,TGCGCCAGCAGCGGTAGCGAAGAGACCCAGTACTTC,CASSGSEETQYF
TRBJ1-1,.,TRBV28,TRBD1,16,TGTGCCACGCGGGCGGGAGTGAGACAGGGGATGACTGAAGCTTTCTTT,CATRAGVRQGMTEAFF
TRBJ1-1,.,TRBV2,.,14,TGTGCCAGCAGTGCGGCAGGGGTGAACACTGAAGCTTTCTTT,CASSAAGVNTEAFF
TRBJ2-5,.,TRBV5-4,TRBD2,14,TGTGCCAGCAGCTTGGAACTAGCGGCGGAGACCCAGTACTTC,CASSLELAAETQYF
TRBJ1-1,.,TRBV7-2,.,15,TGTGCCAGCAGCCTTCGGACAGTGGGGGACACTGAAGCTTTCTTT,CASSLRTVGDTEAFF
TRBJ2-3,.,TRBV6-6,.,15,TGTGCCAGGAGAAAAGGGACAACCCACACAGATACGCAGTATTTT,CARRKGTTHTDTQYF